These T cell receptor beta chains were read from a single sample in a study of blood T cell repertoires in COVID-19. Some clones are missing from TCRdb's copy, which holds only in-frame ones; the method was immunoSEQ multiplex PCR. Of 100,000 or so clones detected, almost 95% appear once; the ten largest clones hold less than 7.5%. Input material: peripheral blood. The receptors derive from a man aged 45-65 years with active COVID-19. The CDR3 runs from the conserved cysteine through the conserved F or W. A D gene is named only where the DNA matches it firmly. Size is stated for part of the rows, as once, few or many counts, or as a class when the clone is expanded.

V gene	J gene	D gene	clone size	CDR3 protein	CDR3 DNA
TRBV11-2	TRBJ2-3	-	-	CASSLLGPTQYF	TGTGCCAGCAGCCTCCTTGGCCCTACGCAGTATTTT
TRBV2	TRBJ1-1	-	-	CASTLTENTEAFF	TGTGCCAGCACCCTCACAGAGAACACTGAAGCTTTCTTT
TRBV5-1	TRBJ1-2	TRBD1	-	CASTAGGSANYGYTF	TGCGCCAGCACGGCAGGGGGCTCAGCTAACTATGGCTACACCTTC
TRBV28	TRBJ2-3	-	-	CASTRYTQYF	TGTGCCAGCACCAGGTATACGCAGTATTTT
TRBV19	TRBJ2-5	TRBD1	-	CASSPGQVGETQYF	TGTGCCAGTAGTCCGGGACAGGTTGGAGAGACCCAGTACTTC
TRBV2	TRBJ1-2	TRBD1	-	CASRGFDRGHGYTF	TGTGCCAGCCGAGGATTTGACAGGGGACATGGCTACACCTTC
TRBV27	TRBJ2-1	TRBD2	-	CASRSLRAGGLNEQFF	TGTGCCAGCAGATCCTTGAGGGCGGGAGGTCTGAATGAGCAGTTCTTC
TRBV7-3	TRBJ2-2	-	-	CASSLQESNTGELFF	TGTGCCAGCAGCTTACAAGAGTCGAACACCGGGGAGCTGTTTTTT
TRBV21-1	TRBJ1-5	-	-	CASDSHQNQPQHF	TGTGCCAGTGACAGTCATCAAAATCAGCCCCAGCATTTT
TRBV11-2	TRBJ2-7	-	-	CASSTQAQPTYEQYF	TGTGCCAGCAGCACACAGGCGCAACCAACCTACGAGCAGTACTTC
TRBV27	TRBJ2-3	TRBD1	-	CASSDRGITDTQYF	TGTGCCAGCAGTGACAGGGGGATCACAGATACGCAGTATTTT
TRBV28	TRBJ2-1	TRBD1	-	CASSGQGHSPFF	TGTGCCAGCAGTGGACAGGGGCACAGTCCGTTCTTC
TRBV28	TRBJ2-7	TRBD1	once	CASSQQGFEQYF	TGTGCCAGCAGTCAACAGGGGTTCGAGCAGTACTTC
TRBV30	TRBJ1-3	TRBD1	-	CAWSVDRANSGNTIYF	TGTGCCTGGAGTGTCGACAGGGCAAACTCTGGAAACACCATATATTTT
TRBV11-2	TRBJ2-6	-	-	CASSLPTGPGANVLTF	TGTGCCAGCAGCTTACCAACAGGACCTGGGGCCAACGTCCTGACTTTC
TRBV6-5	TRBJ1-6	-	once	CASTGLFSNSPLHF	TGTGCCAGCACCGGACTGTTCTCTAATTCACCCCTCCACTTT
TRBV28	TRBJ2-7	TRBD2	-	CASSGTGLAGIFYEQYF	TGTGCCAGCAGTGGGACGGGACTAGCGGGAATATTCTACGAGCAGTACTTC
TRBV29-1	TRBJ2-7	TRBD2	-	CSVGVLAGAYEQYF	TGCAGCGTCGGAGTACTAGCGGGAGCCTACGAGCAGTACTTC
TRBV2	TRBJ1-3	-	once	CASSQRLSGNTIYF	TGTGCCAGCAGTCAGAGACTCTCTGGAAACACCATATATTTT
TRBV28	TRBJ1-1	-	-	CASRRGLGTEAFF	TGTGCCAGCAGGCGGGGGCTAGGCACTGAAGCTTTCTTT
TRBV3-1/TRBV3-2	TRBJ2-7	-	-	CASSQELAPSLEQYF	TGTGCCAGCAGCCAAGAGCTAGCCCCAAGCCTCGAGCAGTACTTC
TRBV5-1	TRBJ2-3	TRBD2	-	CASRVGGGDTDTQYF	TGCGCCAGCAGAGTTGGCGGGGGTGACACAGATACGCAGTATTTT
TRBV5-1	TRBJ1-1	-	-	CASSLTLSTGNTEAFF	TGCGCCAGCAGCTTAACTCTCTCGACAGGGAACACTGAAGCTTTCTTT
TRBV28	TRBJ2-5	TRBD1	-	CASSPRDRGRETQYF	TGTGCCAGCAGTCCCCGGGACAGGGGTAGAGAGACCCAGTACTTC
TRBV19	TRBJ2-7	-	-	CASSTSRVRIYEQYF	TGTGCCAGTAGTACCTCCCGAGTGAGGATCTACGAGCAGTACTTC
TRBV28	TRBJ2-2	TRBD2	-	CASSLTSGSYGELFF	TGTGCCAGCAGTTTGACTAGCGGGAGTTACGGGGAGCTGTTTTTT
TRBV28	TRBJ1-2	TRBD1	once	CASSQGQGWDGYTF	TGTGCCAGCAGTCAAGGACAGGGCTGGGATGGCTACACCTTC
TRBV5-1	TRBJ1-1	TRBD1	-	CASSPPGQGGTEAFF	TGCGCCAGCAGCCCCCCGGGACAGGGAGGCACTGAAGCTTTCTTT
TRBV4-1	TRBJ2-1	-	-	CASSQDLLRGGGRSSYNEQFF	TGCGCCAGCAGCCAAGATCTACTTCGGGGAGGGGGACGTAGCTCCTACAATGAGCAGTTCTTC
TRBV28	TRBJ2-5	TRBD2	-	CASSTAASGTGGTQYF	TGTGCCAGCAGTACCGCGGCTAGCGGGACGGGGGGGACCCAGTACTTC
TRBV6-7	TRBJ1-1	TRBD1	-	CASSSTGGKENTEAFF	TGTGCCAGCAGTTCGACAGGGGGGAAAGAGAACACTGAAGCTTTCTTT
TRBV3-1/TRBV3-2	TRBJ1-6	-	-	CASSQAGADSPLHF	TGTGCCAGCAGCCAAGCAGGGGCGGATTCACCCCTCCACTTT
TRBV5-1	TRBJ2-2	TRBD2	-	CASSLPREGSGELFF	TGCGCCAGCAGCTTACCGAGGGAGGGATCCGGGGAGCTGTTTTTT
TRBV11-2	TRBJ2-7	-	-	CASSLGQGTYEQYF	TGTGCCAGCAGCTTAGGTCAGGGAACCTACGAGCAGTACTTC
TRBV18	TRBJ2-3	-	-	CASSPPTGDPDTQYF	TGTGCCAGCTCACCACCTACGGGAGATCCAGATACGCAGTATTTT
TRBV5-8	TRBJ1-5	-	-	CASSSQVTYSNQPQHF	TGTGCCAGCAGCTCTCAGGTGACGTATAGCAATCAGCCCCAGCATTTT
TRBV5-4	TRBJ2-5	TRBD2	-	CASSRSTSGRSLETQYF	TGTGCCAGCAGCCGGTCGACTAGCGGGAGGTCGTTGGAGACCCAGTACTTC
TRBV28	TRBJ2-3	TRBD1	-	CASSPPDRGFGTQYF	TGTGCCAGCAGTCCTCCGGACAGGGGTTTCGGTACGCAGTATTTT
TRBV7-3	TRBJ2-3	-	-	CASSLSRSYTDTQYF	TGTGCCAGCAGCTTAAGCCGTTCCTATACAGATACGCAGTATTTT
TRBV5-1	TRBJ1-6	TRBD1	-	CASSSQGVHNSPLHF	TGCGCCAGCAGCTCCCAGGGGGTCCATAATTCACCCCTCCACTTT
TRBV27	TRBJ2-7	-	-	CASSPPSGETLTYEQYF	TGTGCCAGCAGTCCCCCGTCGGGGGAGACGCTTACCTACGAGCAGTACTTC
TRBV19	TRBJ2-7	-	-	CASSRNADTLTYEQYF	TGTGCCAGTAGTCGAAACGCGGACACCTTAACCTACGAGCAGTACTTC
TRBV2	TRBJ1-3	TRBD1	-	CASSPGQGRLGNTIYF	TGTGCCAGCAGTCCTGGACAGGGGAGGCTAGGAAACACCATATATTTT
TRBV19	TRBJ1-2	TRBD1	few	CASTKQGFTYGYTF	TGTGCCAGTACGAAACAGGGGTTTACCTATGGCTACACCTTC
TRBV7-2	TRBJ2-1	TRBD2	-	CASSLHGASGHNEQFF	TGTGCCAGCAGCCTCCATGGCGCTAGCGGGCACAATGAGCAGTTCTTC
TRBV19	TRBJ2-7	TRBD2	-	CASSIVTTSGAYEQYF	TGTGCCAGTAGTATTGTTACGACTAGCGGCGCCTACGAGCAGTACTTC
TRBV7-3	TRBJ2-7	TRBD2	-	CASSLAGISSGVSYEQYF	TGTGCCAGCAGCTTAGCCGGGATTTCTAGCGGTGTCTCCTACGAGCAGTACTTC
TRBV7-7	TRBJ2-2	TRBD1	-	CASSKGQGARVGELFF	TGTGCCAGCAGCAAGGGACAGGGGGCGCGCGTCGGGGAGCTGTTTTTT
TRBV7-8	TRBJ2-1	TRBD2	once	CASSDGLALINEQFF	TGTGCCAGCAGCGACGGACTAGCCCTAATTAATGAGCAGTTCTTC
TRBV10-2	TRBJ2-2	-	-	CASLYIGLANTGELFF	TGCGCCAGCCTGTATATTGGCCTAGCGAACACCGGGGAGCTGTTTTTT
TRBV6-4	TRBJ2-1	TRBD2	-	CASSQLAGGFNEQFF	TGTGCCAGCAGCCAACTAGCGGGAGGGTTCAATGAGCAGTTCTTC
TRBV25-1	TRBJ2-2	-	-	CASSEFFGRQGGTGELFF	TGTGCCAGCAGTGAATTTTTCGGAAGACAGGGAGGCACCGGGGAGCTGTTTTTT
TRBV2	TRBJ1-1	TRBD1	-	CASRGTGPEAFF	TGTGCCAGCAGGGGGACAGGCCCTGAAGCTTTCTTT
TRBV28	TRBJ1-1	TRBD1	-	CASSESGTGEEAFF	TGTGCCAGCAGTGAATCCGGGACAGGGGAAGAAGCTTTCTTT
TRBV9	TRBJ2-3	-	-	CASSTHLVSGDTQYF	TGTGCCAGCAGCACCCACTTAGTTTCCGGAGACACGCAGTATTTT
TRBV27	TRBJ2-2	TRBD2	-	CASSLIAGMGELFF	TGTGCCAGCAGTTTAATAGCGGGAATGGGGGAGCTGTTTTTT
TRBV20-1	TRBJ2-7	TRBD2	-	CSASRSSGGAYEQYF	TGCAGTGCTAGTAGGTCTAGCGGGGGAGCCTACGAGCAGTACTTC